The 15 T cell receptor beta chains in this list originate from one sample, sequenced in a study of blood T cell repertoires in COVID-19. Only in-frame clones appear in the TCRdb table, and some are missing; sequencing was by immunoSEQ multiplex PCR. The table records 130,000 to 150,000 clones, over 80% of them present only once. The specimen was peripheral blood. Receptor source: a woman aged 40 to 49 with active or convalescent COVID-19.

The genes are TRBV5-1 and TRBJ1-1, with D unresolved. Trimming cost V 0 bases and J 4 bases, with 10 bases left between them. CDR1 SGHRS and CDR2 YFSETQ come from the germline V gene. The CDR3 covers 14 residues. CDR3 sequence (DNA): TGCGCCAGCAGCTTGGCGCTGCCGGGCACTGAAGCTTTCTTT. This encodes CASSLALPGTEAFF.

The chain employs TRBV9 and TRBJ2-5; 10 bases align to TRBD2. Germline trimming cut 4 bases from V and 4 bases from J; bases unmatched to any gene: 10. The CDR3 has 16 amino acids. Germline V gene data show CDR1 as SGDLS and CDR2 as YYNGEE. This chain's CDR3 is CASSPRAGGWGETQYF. As DNA, the CDR3 is TGTGCCAGCAGCCCCCGAGCGGGAGGGTGGGGAGAGACCCAGTACTTC.

The V gene is TRBV6-5, the J gene TRBJ1-1; the D gene is possibly TRBD1 (5 bases). The CDR3 consists of 13 residues. Germline assignment: CDR1 MNHEY and CDR2 SVGAGI. V was trimmed by 7 bases and J by 4 bases, leaving 13 bases between them. The chain's CDR3 is CASMGQGGTEAFF. The CDR3 DNA reads TGTGCCAGCATGGGGCAGGGCGGCACTGAAGCTTTCTTT.

This rearrangement joins TRBV14 to TRBJ1-1; unclear D gene. The CDR3 is made up of 14 amino acids. From germline, CDR1 is SGHDN and CDR2 FVKESK. V was shortened by 4 bases and J by 11 bases, with 20 bases between the two germline ends. The CDR3 DNA sequence: TGTGCCAGCAGCCCCTTCCGGGCGGGAGGAGCGGCTTTCTTT. Protein product: CASSPFRAGGAAFF.

The J gene is TRBJ2-7, the V gene TRBV11-3, with unresolved D. V shed 2 bases and J shed 6 bases, with 11 bases lying between them. The CDR3 loop spans 13 amino acids. Germline V gene sequence: CDR1 SGHNT, CDR2 YENEEA. The CDR3 sequence: CASSLNLLGEQYF. The CDR3 nucleotides read TGTGCCAGCAGCTTAAACCTTCTCGGCGAGCAGTACTTC.

J is TRBJ1-1 and V is TRBV21-1; the table's D gene call, TRBD1, was not cross checked with the DNA. TRBV21-1 has pseudogene status. The CDR3 runs 16 residues. As DNA, the CDR3 is TGTGCCAGCAGCAAAGCCCGACAGGGGAGGAACACTGAAGCTTTCTTT. Its protein product is CASSKARQGRNTEAFF.

The chain combines TRBV19 with TRBJ1-5; D gene unclear. Germline CDR1 and CDR2: LNHDA and SQIVND (reference sequence). The CDR3 covers 17 residues. Trimming cost V 1 base and J 7 bases, with 20 bases left between them. CDR3 nucleotide sequence: TGTGCCAGTAGTATAGGTAGTAGTAACAGAAAAGGACAGCCCCAGCATTTT. Its protein is CASSIGSSNRKGQPQHF.

This chain links TRBV29-1 with TRBJ1-1; D not resolved. The CDR3 has 13 residues. V dropped 4 bases and J dropped 6 bases, with 15 bases sitting between them. CDR1 and CDR2 from the germline V gene are SQVTM and ANQGSEA. CDR3 nucleotide sequence: TGCAGCGTTGGTCCGGGAATAACCGCTGAAGCTTTCTTT. Translated, it gives CSVGPGITAEAFF.

The chain combines TRBV11-3 with TRBJ2-7, with TRBD2 matching 8 bases. With V trimmed by 1 base and J by 1 base, 3 bases remained unmatched. This CDR3 is built from 15 residues. Germline V CDR1 and CDR2: SGHNT, YENEEA. CDR3 in amino acids: CASSLAAGESYEQYF. The CDR3 nucleotides read TGTGCCAGCAGCTTAGCAGCGGGAGAGTCCTACGAGCAGTACTTC. Full variable domain (rest looked up from reference TRBV11-3 and TRBJ2-7): EAGVVQSPRYKIIEKKQPVAFWCNPISGHNTLYWYLQNLGQGPELLIRYENEEAVDDSQLPKDRFSAERLKGVDSTLKIQPAELGDSAVYLCASSLAAGESYEQYFGPGTRLTVT.

This chain links TRBV18 with TRBJ2-1; 7 bases are a match to TRBD2. This CDR3 is built from 14 residues. The J segment lost 3 bases and the V segment lost 2 bases, leaving 1 base of the junction unmatched. Germline V lookup: CDR1 KGHSH, CDR2 LQKENI. The CDR3 spells CASSPAGVYNEQFF. For the CDR3, the DNA is TGTGCCAGCTCACCAGCGGGAGTCTACAATGAGCAGTTCTTC. Filled out from reference TRBV18 and TRBJ2-1, the complete variable domain reads NAGVMQNPRHLVRRRGQEARLRCSPMKGHSHVYWYRQLPEEGLKFMVYLQKENIIDESGMPKERFSAEFPKEGPSILRIQQVVRGDSAAYFCASSPAGVYNEQFFGPGTRLTVL.

This chain joins TRBV27 and TRBJ2-2; TRBD2 might be the D (7 bases). V lost 6 bases to trimming and J lost 4 bases, with 15 bases between them. CDR1 is MNHEY and CDR2 is SMNVEV in the germline V gene (reference sequence). The CDR3 is 15 amino acids. The CDR3 DNA reads TGTGCCAGCAGGAGGGGGAGGGGCTCCACCGGGGAGCTGTTTTTT. Protein sequence: CASRRGRGSTGELFF.

The CDR3 spells CASSPLFPPVAFF. CDR3 coding DNA: TGTGCCAGCAGCCCCCTCTTTCCCCCGGTTGCGTTCTTC. This chain joins TRBV11-2 and TRBJ2-1, with D unresolved. The CDR3 contains 13 residues. Between the trimmed V and J ends, which lost 5 bases and 15 bases, there was a span of 20 bases. CDR1 and CDR2 from the germline V gene are SGHAT and FQNNGV.

This chain links TRBV6-5 with TRBJ1-1; D perhaps matches TRBD1 (5 bases). The CDR3 length is 14 residues. Germline V CDR1 and CDR2: MNHEY, SVGAGI. Deletions cut 2 bases from V and 1 base from J, with 8 bases between. CDR3 residues: CASSYGASNTEAFF. CDR3 in DNA: TGTGCCAGCAGTTACGGGGCCTCGAACACTGAAGCTTTCTTT.

The J gene is TRBJ2-1, the V gene TRBV7-9, with D hard to call. The germline V gene has CDR1 SEHNR and CDR2 FQNEAQ (reference sequence). The length of the CDR3 is 12 residues. Trimming left V 5 bases short and J 4 bases short, with 6 bases between. The chain's CDR3 is CASSHYYNEQFF. The CDR3 region has the DNA TGTGCCAGCAGCCACTATTACAATGAGCAGTTCTTC.

In this sample, this clone turned up once. The chain joins TRBV30 to TRBJ2-1; maybe TRBD1 (6 bases). CDR3 length: 15 residues. The V end lost 4 bases, the J end lost 2 bases, and 15 bases lay between the germline ends. CDR1 is GTSNPN, CDR2 SVGIG, per germline (reference sequence). This CDR3 reads CAWIKGQGPYNEQFF. DNA for the CDR3: TGTGCCTGGATAAAGGGGCAGGGGCCCTACAATGAGCAGTTCTTC. Supplemented by reference TRBV30 and TRBJ2-1, the full variable domain reads SQTIHQWPATLVQPVGSPLSLECTVEGTSNPNLYWYRQAAGRGLQLLFYSVGIGQISSEVPQNLSASRPQDRQFILSSKKLLLSDSGFYLCAWIKGQGPYNEQFFGPGTRLTVL.